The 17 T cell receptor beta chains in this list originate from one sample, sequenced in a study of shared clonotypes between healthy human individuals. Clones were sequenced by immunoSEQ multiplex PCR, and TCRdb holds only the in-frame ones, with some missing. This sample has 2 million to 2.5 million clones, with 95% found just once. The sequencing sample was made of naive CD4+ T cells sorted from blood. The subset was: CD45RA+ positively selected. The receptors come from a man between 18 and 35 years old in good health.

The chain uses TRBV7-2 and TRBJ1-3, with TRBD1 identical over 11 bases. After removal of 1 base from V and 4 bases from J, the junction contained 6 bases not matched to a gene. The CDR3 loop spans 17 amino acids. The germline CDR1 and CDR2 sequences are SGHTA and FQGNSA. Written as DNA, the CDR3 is TGTGCCAGCAGCTTAGGTTTAGGACAGGGGGCCGGAAACACCATATATTTT. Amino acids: CASSLGLGQGAGNTIYF.

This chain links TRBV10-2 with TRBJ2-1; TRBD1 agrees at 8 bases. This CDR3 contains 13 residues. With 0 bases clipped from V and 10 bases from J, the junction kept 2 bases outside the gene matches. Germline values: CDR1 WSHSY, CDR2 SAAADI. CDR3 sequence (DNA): TGCGCCAGCAGTGAGTCCCGGACAGGGGAGCAGTTCTTC. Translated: CASSESRTGEQFF.

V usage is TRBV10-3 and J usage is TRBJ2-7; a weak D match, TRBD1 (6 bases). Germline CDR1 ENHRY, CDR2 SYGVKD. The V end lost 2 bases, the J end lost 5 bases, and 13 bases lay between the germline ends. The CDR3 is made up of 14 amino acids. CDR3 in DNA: TGTGCCATCAGTGAGACTACCCGGACAGACGAGCAGTACTTC. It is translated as CAISETTRTDEQYF.

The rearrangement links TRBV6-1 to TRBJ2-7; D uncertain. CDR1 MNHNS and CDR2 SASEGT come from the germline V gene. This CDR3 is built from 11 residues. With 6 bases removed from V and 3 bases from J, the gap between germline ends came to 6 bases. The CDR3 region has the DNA TGTGCCAGCAGGATTCACTACGAGCAGTACTTC. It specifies CASRIHYEQYF.

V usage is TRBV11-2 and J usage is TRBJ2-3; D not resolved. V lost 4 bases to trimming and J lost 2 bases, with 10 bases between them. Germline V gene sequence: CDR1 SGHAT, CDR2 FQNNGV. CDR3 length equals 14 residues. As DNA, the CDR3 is TGTGCCAGCAGCTCTCTACTAACCACAGATACGCAGTATTTT. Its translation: CASSSLLTTDTQYF.

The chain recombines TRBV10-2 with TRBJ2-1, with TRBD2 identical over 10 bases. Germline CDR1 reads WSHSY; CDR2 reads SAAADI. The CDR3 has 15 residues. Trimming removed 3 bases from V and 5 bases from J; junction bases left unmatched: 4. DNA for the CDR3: TGCGCCAGCAGTGAAGAGCGGGAGGGCCACAATGAGCAGTTCTTC. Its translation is CASSEEREGHNEQFF.

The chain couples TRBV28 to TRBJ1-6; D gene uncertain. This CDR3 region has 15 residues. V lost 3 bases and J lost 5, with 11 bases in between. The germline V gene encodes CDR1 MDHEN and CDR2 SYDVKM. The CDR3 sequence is CASSLGGQDNSPLHF. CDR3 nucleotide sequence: TGTGCCAGCAGTTTGGGAGGGCAGGATAATTCACCCCTCCACTTT.

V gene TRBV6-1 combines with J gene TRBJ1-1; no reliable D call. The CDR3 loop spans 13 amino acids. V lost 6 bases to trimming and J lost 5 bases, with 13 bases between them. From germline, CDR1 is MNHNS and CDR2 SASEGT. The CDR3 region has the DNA TGTGCCAGCAGGACCTCTCCCGGTACTGAAGCTTTCTTT. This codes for CASRTSPGTEAFF.

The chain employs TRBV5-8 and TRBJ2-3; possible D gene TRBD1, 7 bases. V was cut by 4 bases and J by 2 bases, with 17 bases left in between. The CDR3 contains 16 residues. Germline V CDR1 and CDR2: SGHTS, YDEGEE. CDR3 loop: CASSKSRGVDTDTQYF. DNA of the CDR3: TGTGCCAGCAGCAAAAGCAGGGGGGTCGACACAGATACGCAGTATTTT.

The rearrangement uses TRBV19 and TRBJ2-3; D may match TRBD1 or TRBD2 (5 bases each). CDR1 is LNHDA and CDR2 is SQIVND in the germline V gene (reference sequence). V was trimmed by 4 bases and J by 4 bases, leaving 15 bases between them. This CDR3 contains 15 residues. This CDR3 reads CASSRSDPGPDTQYF. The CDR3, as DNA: TGTGCCAGTAGTAGGAGCGACCCGGGGCCAGATACGCAGTATTTT. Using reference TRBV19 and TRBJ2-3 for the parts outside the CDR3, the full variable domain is DGGITQSPKYLFRKEGQNVTLSCEQNLNHDAMYWYRQDPGQGLRLIYYSQIVNDFQKGDIAEGYSVSREKKESFPLTVTSAQKNPTAFYLCASSRSDPGPDTQYFGPGTRLTVL.

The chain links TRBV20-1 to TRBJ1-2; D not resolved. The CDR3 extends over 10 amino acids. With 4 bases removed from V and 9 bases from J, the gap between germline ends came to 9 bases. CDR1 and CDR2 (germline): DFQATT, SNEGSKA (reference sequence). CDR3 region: CSAISDSYTF. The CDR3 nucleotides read TGCAGTGCTATTTCAGACAGCTACACCTTC.

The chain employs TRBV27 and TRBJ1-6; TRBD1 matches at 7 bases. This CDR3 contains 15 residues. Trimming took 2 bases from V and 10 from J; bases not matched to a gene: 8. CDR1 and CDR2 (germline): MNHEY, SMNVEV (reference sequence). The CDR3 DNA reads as TGTGCCAGCAGTTTAGGTGGACAGGTCGAATCACCCCTCCACTTT. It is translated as CASSLGGQVESPLHF.

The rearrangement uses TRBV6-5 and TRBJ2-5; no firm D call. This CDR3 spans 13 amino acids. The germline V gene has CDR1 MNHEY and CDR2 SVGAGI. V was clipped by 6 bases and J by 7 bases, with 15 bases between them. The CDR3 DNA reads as TGTGCCAGCAGGATGAACAAGGACGGGACCCAGTACTTC. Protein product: CASRMNKDGTQYF.

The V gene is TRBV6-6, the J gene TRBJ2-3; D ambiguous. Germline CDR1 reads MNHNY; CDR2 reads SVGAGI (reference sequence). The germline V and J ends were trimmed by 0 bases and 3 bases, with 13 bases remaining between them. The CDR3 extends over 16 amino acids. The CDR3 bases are TGTGCCAGCAGTTACTCGGATCCCCCTTTGACAGATACGCAGTATTTT. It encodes CASSYSDPPLTDTQYF.

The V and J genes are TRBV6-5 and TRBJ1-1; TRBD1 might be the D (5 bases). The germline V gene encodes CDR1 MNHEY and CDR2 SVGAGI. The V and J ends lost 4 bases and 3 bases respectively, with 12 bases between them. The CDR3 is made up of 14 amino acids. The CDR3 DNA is TGTGCCAGCAGTTCCTGGGGCGACGACACTGAAGCTTTCTTT. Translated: CASSSWGDDTEAFF.

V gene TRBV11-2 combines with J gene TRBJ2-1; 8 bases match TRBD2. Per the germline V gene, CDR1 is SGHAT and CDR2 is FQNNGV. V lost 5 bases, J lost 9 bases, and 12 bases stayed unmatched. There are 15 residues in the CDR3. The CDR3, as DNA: TGTGCCAGCAGCGCGGCGAAGCGGGAGTGGAGTGAGCAGTTCTTC. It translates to CASSAAKREWSEQFF.

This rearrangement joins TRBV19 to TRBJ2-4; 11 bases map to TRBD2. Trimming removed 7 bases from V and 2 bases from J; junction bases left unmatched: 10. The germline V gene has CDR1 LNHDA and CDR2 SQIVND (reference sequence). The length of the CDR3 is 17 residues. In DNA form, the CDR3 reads TGTGCCAGTAAAAACTTAGCGGGAGGGCTATCCAAAAACATTCAGTACTTC. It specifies CASKNLAGGLSKNIQYF.